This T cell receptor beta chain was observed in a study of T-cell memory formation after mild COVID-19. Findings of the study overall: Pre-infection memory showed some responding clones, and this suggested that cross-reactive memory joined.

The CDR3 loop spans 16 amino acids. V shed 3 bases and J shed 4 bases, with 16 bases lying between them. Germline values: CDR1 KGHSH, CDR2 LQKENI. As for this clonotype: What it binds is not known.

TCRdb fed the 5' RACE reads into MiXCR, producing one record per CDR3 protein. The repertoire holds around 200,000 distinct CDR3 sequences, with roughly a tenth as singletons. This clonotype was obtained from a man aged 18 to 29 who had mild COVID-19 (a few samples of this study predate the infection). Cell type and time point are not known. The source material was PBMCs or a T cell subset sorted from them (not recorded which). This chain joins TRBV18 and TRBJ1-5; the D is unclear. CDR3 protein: CASSPQDGLSNQPQHF. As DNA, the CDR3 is TGTGCCAGCTCACCTCAGGACGGACTATCTAATCAGCCCCAGCATTTT.